One and the same sample provided the 26 T cell receptor beta chains below, sequenced in a study of CD8 T cells in acute hepatitis C reinfection. Clones were read by immunoSEQ multiplex PCR, and TCRdb kept only the in-frame ones, dropping some. The data show tens of thousands of clones, around 85% seen once. Time point described: naive CD8 control sorted from an acute-time-point sample. The sequenced material came from naive CD8+ T cells from PBMCs. These receptors all come from a woman younger than 35 who spontaneously cleared hepatitis C infection.

The chain couples TRBV5-1 to TRBJ2-7; D possibly corresponds to TRBD2 (5 bases). V lost 2 bases and J 5 bases, leaving 11 bases between the germline ends. The CDR3 is made up of 13 amino acids. The germline CDR1 and CDR2 sequences are SGHRS and YFSETQ. CDR3 DNA: TGCGCCAGCAGCTTTTTTTCGGGGAACGAGCAGTACTTC. This codes for CASSFFSGNEQYF.

V is TRBV7-6 and J is TRBJ2-2; a possible D gene is TRBD1 (6 bases). The V gene's germline CDR1 is SGHVS and CDR2 FNYEAQ. V was shortened by 1 base and J by 1 base, with 7 bases between the two germline ends. CDR3 length: 15 amino acids. Here the CDR3 reads CASSLVGGNTGELFF. The CDR3 DNA is TGTGCCAGCAGCTTAGTAGGGGGGAACACCGGGGAGCTGTTTTTT.

The V and J genes are TRBV5-4 and TRBJ2-3, with 7 bases that match TRBD2. This CDR3 comprises 16 residues. The germline CDR1 and CDR2 sequences are SGHNT and YYREEE (reference sequence). J gave up 4 bases and V 1 base, and 9 bases lay outside the gene matches. The CDR3 coding sequence is TGTGCCAGCAGCTTGAGCGGGAATGGGGCATCAGATACGCAGTATTTT. Translation gives CASSLSGNGASDTQYF.

The chain is built from TRBV14 and TRBJ2-2, with D possibly TRBD2 on 5 matching bases. Per the germline V gene, CDR1 is SGHDN and CDR2 is FVKESK. The ends were cut back, 0 bases at V and 1 base at J, with 12 bases in the middle. The CDR3 runs 17 residues. CDR3 amino acids: CASSQEVPGLNTGELFF. CDR3 in DNA: TGTGCCAGCAGCCAAGAGGTCCCGGGATTGAACACCGGGGAGCTGTTTTTT.

This clone was counted once. The chain links TRBV5-1 to TRBJ2-7; possibly TRBD2 for D (5 bases). Trimming left V 3 bases short and J 0 bases short, with 16 bases between. This CDR3 is built from 16 residues. Germline-derived CDR1 and CDR2 are SGHRS and YFSETQ. The CDR3: CASSWAGGPSSYEQYF. CDR3 bases: TGCGCCAGCAGCTGGGCGGGCGGGCCGAGCTCCTACGAGCAGTACTTC.

The chain combines TRBV25-1 with TRBJ1-1, with 7 bases fitting TRBD1. Germline values: CDR1 MGHDK, CDR2 SYGVNS. This CDR3 spans 17 amino acids. J lost 3 bases, V lost 11 bases, and 21 bases had no gene match. CDR3 region: CAGYLLGGGVGDTEAFF. In DNA, the CDR3 is TGTGCCGGCTATCTTTTGGGAGGGGGCGTCGGGGACACTGAAGCTTTCTTT.

As DNA, the CDR3 is TGCGCCAGCAGTGACGACTACACCATATATTTT. It translates to CASSDDYTIYF. The chain carries TRBV10-1 and TRBJ1-3, with unresolved D. V lost 3 bases, J lost 8 bases, and 5 bases lay in between. The germline gives CDR1 WNHNN, CDR2 SYGVQD (reference sequence). CDR3 length equals 11 residues.

V and J are TRBV4-1 and TRBJ1-1, with TRBD1 as a possible D gene (5 bases). Per the germline V gene, CDR1 is MGHRA and CDR2 is YSYEKL. Trimming pared 4 bases from V and 6 bases from J, leaving 15 bases between. The CDR3 is 14 amino acids. DNA of the CDR3: TGCGCCAGCAGCCCGGGGGAGTTACGGGCTGAAGCTTTCTTT. This codes for CASSPGELRAEAFF.

The rearrangement uses TRBV7-2 and TRBJ2-7; D gene uncertain. Germline V CDR1 and CDR2: SGHTA, FQGNSA. V lost 3 bases and J lost 1, with 13 bases in between. This CDR3 comprises 15 residues. Here the CDR3 reads CASSFGHPDSYEQYF. The CDR3 DNA reads as TGTGCCAGCAGCTTTGGGCATCCTGATTCCTACGAGCAGTACTTC. The variable domain in full, completed from reference TRBV7-2 and TRBJ2-7, reads GAGVSQSPSNKVTEKGKDVELRCDPISGHTALYWYRQSLGQGLEFLIYFQGNSAPDKSGLPSDRFSAERTGGSVSTLTIQRTQQEDSAVYLCASSFGHPDSYEQYFGPGTRLTVT.

The chain recombines TRBV5-4 with TRBJ2-7; D is ambiguous. CDR1 is SGHNT, CDR2 YYREEE, per germline (reference sequence). The CDR3 consists of 13 residues. V was trimmed by 2 bases and J by 7 bases, leaving 13 bases between them. In DNA, the CDR3 is TGTGCCAGCAGCTTCGGTACTCAAGGAGAGCAGTACTTC. Translating gives CASSFGTQGEQYF. The full variable domain, completed using reference TRBV5-4 and TRBJ2-7, is ETGVTQSPTHLIKTRGQQVTLRCSSQSGHNTVSWYQQALGQGPQFIFQYYREEENGRGNFPPRFSGLQFPNYSSELNVNALELDDSALYLCASSFGTQGEQYFGPGTRLTVT.

The rearrangement links TRBV10-3 to TRBJ2-1; no definite D call. This CDR3 has 15 amino acids. Per the germline V gene, CDR1 is ENHRY and CDR2 is SYGVKD. Trimming removed 0 bases from V and 5 bases from J, with 11 bases in between. The CDR3 protein is CAISESEVRHNEQFF. The CDR3 nucleotides read TGTGCCATCAGTGAGTCAGAGGTCAGACACAATGAGCAGTTCTTC.

This sequence joins TRBV15 and TRBJ2-2; tentative D call: TRBD2 (5 bases). Between the trimmed V and J ends, which lost 3 bases and 5 bases, there was a span of 7 bases. CDR1 is LNHNV, CDR2 YYDKDF, per germline (reference sequence). The CDR3 contains 13 residues. In DNA form, the CDR3 reads TGTGCCACCAGCAGTGGGAGTACCGGGGAGCTGTTTTTT. It is translated as CATSSGSTGELFF. Filled out from reference TRBV15 and TRBJ2-2, the complete variable domain reads DAMVIQNPRYQVTQFGKPVTLSCSQTLNHNVMYWYQQKSSQAPKLLFHYYDKDFNNEADTPDNFQSRRPNTSFCFLDIRSPGLGDTAMYLCATSSGSTGELFFGEGSRLTVL.

This clone was counted a few times. J is TRBJ2-7 and V is TRBV6-5; D is unresolved. The germline V gene encodes CDR1 MNHEY and CDR2 SVGAGI. V was shortened by 0 bases and J by 3 bases, with 9 bases between the two germline ends. The CDR3 consists of 14 residues. CDR3: CASSYSWGSYEQYF. The DNA of the CDR3 is TGTGCCAGCAGTTACTCGTGGGGAAGCTACGAGCAGTACTTC.

The CDR3 DNA sequence: TGTGCCAGCAGCTTGGGTTACGAGCAGTACTTC. Its translation: CASSLGYEQYF. The genes are TRBV5-4 and TRBJ2-7; D not resolved. Trimming left V 0 bases short and J 4 bases short, with 2 bases between. CDR1 and CDR2 (germline): SGHNT, YYREEE (reference sequence). This CDR3 spans 11 amino acids.

The chain has TRBV7-6 and TRBJ2-7; the D gene is possibly TRBD1 (5 bases). CDR3 length: 15 amino acids. Germline V gene data show CDR1 as SGHVS and CDR2 as FNYEAQ. Trimming stripped 5 bases from V and 3 bases from J, with 17 bases between. The DNA of the CDR3 is TGTGCCAGCAGCCCAGGGCTCAGTAGGGGCTACGAGCAGTACTTC. Translated, it gives CASSPGLSRGYEQYF.

V usage is TRBV28 and J usage is TRBJ2-7, with D perhaps TRBD2 (7 bases). Germline values: CDR1 MDHEN, CDR2 SYDVKM. CDR3 size: 15 residues. Between the trimmed V and J ends, which lost 6 bases and 5 bases, there was a span of 20 bases. The CDR3 region is CASSGEGRGGNEQYF. The CDR3 nucleotides read TGTGCCAGCAGCGGGGAGGGCAGGGGAGGGAACGAGCAGTACTTC. Complete variable domain (other parts from reference TRBV28 and TRBJ2-7): DVKVTQSSRYLVKRTGEKVFLECVQDMDHENMFWYRQDPGLGLRLIYFSYDVKMKEKGDIPEGYSVSREKKERFSLILESASTNQTSMYLCASSGEGRGGNEQYFGPGTRLTVT.

This clone was seen only once. The chain employs TRBV7-9 and TRBJ2-5, with 7 positions matching TRBD1. Trimming cost V 4 bases and J 3 bases; bases outside gene matches: 5. The V gene's germline CDR1 is SEHNR and CDR2 FQNEAQ (reference sequence). The length of the CDR3 is 14 residues. CDR3 protein: CASSWTGGEETQYF. CDR3 nucleotide sequence: TGTGCCAGCAGCTGGACAGGTGGGGAAGAGACCCAGTACTTC.

This chain connects TRBV7-9 to TRBJ2-1, with 10 positions matching TRBD1. The length of the CDR3 is 18 residues. Germline loops: CDR1 SEHNR, CDR2 FQNEAQ (reference sequence). The V and J ends lost 6 bases and 8 bases, in that order; junction bases with no gene match: 19. This CDR3 is CASSFLWVGDRGGDEQFF. The CDR3 nucleotides read TGTGCCAGCAGTTTCTTATGGGTAGGGGACAGGGGAGGCGATGAGCAGTTCTTC.

The V and J genes are TRBV5-1 and TRBJ2-7; TRBD1 matches 9 bases. The CDR3 has 16 amino acids. Per germline, CDR1 SGHRS and CDR2 YFSETQ. V lost 0 bases and J lost 3; bases outside the gene matches: 7. CDR3 region: CASSLGQGEPIYEQYF. CDR3 DNA: TGCGCCAGCAGCTTGGGACAGGGGGAACCTATCTACGAGCAGTACTTC.

The chain has TRBV7-9 and TRBJ2-6; D is ambiguous. This CDR3 is 15 amino acids long. Germline V gives CDR1 SEHNR, CDR2 FQNEAQ (reference sequence). V was cut by 5 bases and J by 2 bases, with 10 bases left in between. CDR3: CASSEVGTGANVLTF. The DNA of the CDR3 is TGTGCCAGCAGCGAAGTAGGCACTGGGGCCAACGTCCTGACTTTC.

The V call is TRBV7-3, the J call TRBJ2-2, with TRBD1 identical over 9 bases. CDR1 and CDR2 (germline): SGHTA, FQGTGA. Trimming took 3 bases from V and 5 from J; bases not matched to a gene: 4. The length of the CDR3 is 15 residues. The CDR3 loop is CASSFLQGATGELFF. For the CDR3, the DNA is TGTGCCAGCAGCTTTCTACAGGGGGCTACCGGGGAGCTGTTTTTT.

This clone was detected once. The V call is TRBV9, the J call TRBJ2-6; D might be TRBD1 or TRBD2, each matching 5 bases. The CDR3 contains 15 residues. V lost 0 bases and J 2 bases, leaving 6 bases between the germline ends. Germline loops: CDR1 SGDLS, CDR2 YYNGEE. CDR3 DNA sequence: TGTGCCAGCAGCGTAGTGGGGGCTGGGGCCAACGTCCTGACTTTC. This codes for CASSVVGAGANVLTF.

CDR3 in amino acids: CASSLSYGSSYEQYF. CDR3 nucleotide sequence: TGTGCCAGCAGTTTATCGTACGGGAGCTCCTACGAGCAGTACTTC. V is TRBV27 and J is TRBJ2-7; a possible D gene is TRBD2 (6 bases). The CDR3 runs 15 residues. V was clipped by 0 bases and J by 0 bases, with 9 bases between them. The germline CDR1 and CDR2 sequences are MNHEY and SMNVEV (reference sequence).

The V and J genes are TRBV27 and TRBJ2-1, with 8 nucleotides matching TRBD2. V shed 6 bases, J shed 10 bases, and the junction held 8 bases outside the gene matches. This CDR3 is 13 amino acids long. The germline gives CDR1 MNHEY, CDR2 SMNVEV (reference sequence). The CDR3 protein is CASSWTSYREQFF. In nucleotides, the CDR3 is TGTGCCAGCAGCTGGACTAGCTACCGGGAGCAGTTCTTC.

This chain uses TRBV6-5 with TRBJ2-7; D gene uncertain. The CDR3 spans 12 residues. Per the germline V gene, CDR1 is MNHEY and CDR2 is SVGAGI. Trimming took off 6 bases at V and 6 bases at J, with 12 bases between the two ends. The CDR3 nucleotides are TGTGCCAGCAGACCCGACGGCGGCGAGCAGTACTTC. It is translated as CASRPDGGEQYF.

This CDR3 is CASSGIAGPSSYEQYF. As DNA, the CDR3 is TGTGCCAGCAGTGGAATAGCGGGACCGAGCTCCTACGAGCAGTACTTC. J is TRBJ2-7 and V is TRBV6-1, with 8 bases lining up with TRBD2. CDR3 length: 16 amino acids. Germline loops: CDR1 MNHNS, CDR2 SASEGT. Unmatched junction bases numbered 8, after V lost 4 bases and J lost 0 bases.